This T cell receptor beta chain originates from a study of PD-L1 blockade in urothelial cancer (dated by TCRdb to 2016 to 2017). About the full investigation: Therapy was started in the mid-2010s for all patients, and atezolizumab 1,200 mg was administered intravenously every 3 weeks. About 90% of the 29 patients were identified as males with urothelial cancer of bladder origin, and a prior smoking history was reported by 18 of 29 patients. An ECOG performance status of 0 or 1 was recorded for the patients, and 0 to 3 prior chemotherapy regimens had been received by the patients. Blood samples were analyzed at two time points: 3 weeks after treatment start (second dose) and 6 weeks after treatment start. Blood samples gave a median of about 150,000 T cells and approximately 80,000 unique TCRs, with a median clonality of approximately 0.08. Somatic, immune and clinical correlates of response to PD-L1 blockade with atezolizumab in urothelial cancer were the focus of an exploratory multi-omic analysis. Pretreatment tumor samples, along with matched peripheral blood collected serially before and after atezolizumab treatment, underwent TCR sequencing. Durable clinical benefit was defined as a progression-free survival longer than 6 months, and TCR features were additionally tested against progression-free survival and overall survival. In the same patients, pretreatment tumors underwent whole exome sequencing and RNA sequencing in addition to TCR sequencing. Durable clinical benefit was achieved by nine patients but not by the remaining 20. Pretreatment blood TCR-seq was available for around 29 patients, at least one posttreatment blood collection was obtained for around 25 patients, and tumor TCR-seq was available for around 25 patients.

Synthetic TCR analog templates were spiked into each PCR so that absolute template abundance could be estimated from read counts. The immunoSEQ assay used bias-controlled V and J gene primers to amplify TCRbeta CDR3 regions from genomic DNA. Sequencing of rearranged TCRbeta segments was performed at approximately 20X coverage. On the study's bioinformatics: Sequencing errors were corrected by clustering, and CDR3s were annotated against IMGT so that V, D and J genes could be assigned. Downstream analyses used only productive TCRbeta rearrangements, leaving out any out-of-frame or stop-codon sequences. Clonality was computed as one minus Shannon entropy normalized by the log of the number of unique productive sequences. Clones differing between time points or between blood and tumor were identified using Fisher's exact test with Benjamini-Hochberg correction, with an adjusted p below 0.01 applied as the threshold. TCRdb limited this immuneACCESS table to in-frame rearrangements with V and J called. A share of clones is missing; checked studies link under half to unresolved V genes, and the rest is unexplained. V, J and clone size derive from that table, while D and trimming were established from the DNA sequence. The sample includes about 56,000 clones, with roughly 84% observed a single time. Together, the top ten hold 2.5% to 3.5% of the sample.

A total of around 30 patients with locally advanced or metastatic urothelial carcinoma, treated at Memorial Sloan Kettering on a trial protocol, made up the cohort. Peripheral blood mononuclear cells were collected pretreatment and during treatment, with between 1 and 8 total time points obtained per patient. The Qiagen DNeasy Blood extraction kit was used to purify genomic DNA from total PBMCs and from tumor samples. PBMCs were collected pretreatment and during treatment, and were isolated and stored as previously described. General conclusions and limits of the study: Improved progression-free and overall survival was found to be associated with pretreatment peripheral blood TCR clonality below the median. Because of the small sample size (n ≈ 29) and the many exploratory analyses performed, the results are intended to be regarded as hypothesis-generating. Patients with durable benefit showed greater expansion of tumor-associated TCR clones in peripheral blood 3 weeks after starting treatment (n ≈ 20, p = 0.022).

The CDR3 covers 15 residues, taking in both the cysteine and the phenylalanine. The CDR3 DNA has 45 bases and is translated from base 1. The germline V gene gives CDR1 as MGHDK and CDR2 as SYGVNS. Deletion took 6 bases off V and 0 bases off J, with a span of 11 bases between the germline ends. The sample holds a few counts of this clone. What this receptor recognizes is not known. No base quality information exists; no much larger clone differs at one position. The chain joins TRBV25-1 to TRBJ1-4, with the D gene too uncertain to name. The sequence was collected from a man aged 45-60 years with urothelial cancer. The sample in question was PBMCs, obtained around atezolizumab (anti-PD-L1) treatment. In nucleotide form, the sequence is TGTGCCAGCAGCGCTGCGATTGCAACTAATGAAAAACTGTTTTTT. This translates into CASSAAIATNEKLFF.